The present TCR beta chain was sequenced within a study of T-cell memory formation after mild COVID-19. Study-wide results and limits: Memory from before infection featured some responding clones, which suggests cross-reactive memory joined.

About this clonotype itself: Its antigen is not known.

The germline V and J ends were trimmed by 5 bases and 3 bases, with 15 bases remaining between them. CDR1 SGDLS and CDR2 YYNGEE come from the germline V gene. This CDR3 region has 16 residues. Via MiXCR, TCRdb re-called the 5' RACE reads, giving one row per CDR3 protein. Of 300,000 to 350,000 distinct CDR3 sequences listed, about 13% were seen once; the top ten hold over 20%. The sequencing input was PBMCs or a T cell subset sorted from them (not recorded which). The genes are TRBV9 and TRBJ2-6, with D possibly TRBD2 on 6 matching bases. This clonotype originated in a man younger than 30 who had mild COVID-19 (a few samples of this study predate the infection). Cell type and time point are not known. In DNA, the CDR3 is TGTGCCAGCAGGGGGGGACTCGGCTTTGGGGCCAACGTCCTGACTTTC. Protein sequence: CASRGGLGFGANVLTF.